A single sample is the source of the 20 T cell receptor beta chains below, sequenced in a study of a mutant IDH1 vaccine in newly diagnosed glioma. Their target antigens are unknown. Libraries were prepared by immunoSEQ multiplex PCR; TCRdb keeps only in-frame clonotypes and omits some of them. The sample carries about 52,000 clones, around 80% recorded once. As to time point: week 47, end of study. Doses consisted of 300 ug of mutant IDH1 20-mer peptide each, paired with topical imiquimod. Sample: PBMCs, taken from a glioma patient whose treatment included an IDH1 peptide vaccine. The source of these receptors is a woman aged 40 to 55 with glioma. Some clones in this sample may be carry-over from other donors' samples.

The chain recombines TRBV19 with TRBJ2-2; D is unclear. Trimming shortened V by 7 bases and J by 0 bases, and 15 bases separated the two germline ends. CDR3 length: 16 residues. Looked up from germline, CDR1 is LNHDA and CDR2 is SQIVND (reference sequence). CDR3 sequence (DNA): TGTGCCAGTATCATAGGAATGGGCGCGAACACCGGGGAGCTGTTTTTT. Protein sequence: CASIIGMGANTGELFF.

The chain carries TRBV19 and TRBJ2-1; D uncertain. Deletions cut 0 bases from V and 8 bases from J, with 17 bases between. Germline lookup yields CDR1 LNHDA and CDR2 SQIVND (reference sequence). The CDR3 totals 16 residues. The CDR3 DNA reads TGTGCCAGTAGTATAGATTTCGAGTGGCCCGTCCATGAGCAGTTCTTC. Its protein is CASSIDFEWPVHEQFF.

This chain joins TRBV5-1 and TRBJ2-3, with D possibly being TRBD2 (7 bases). Deletions cut 5 bases from V and 0 bases from J, with 10 bases between. The CDR3 consists of 14 residues. Per germline, CDR1 SGHRS and CDR2 YFSETQ. The chain's CDR3 is CASRGGASTDTQYF. In DNA, the CDR3 is TGCGCCAGCAGAGGGGGGGCCAGCACAGATACGCAGTATTTT.

This chain connects TRBV11-3 to TRBJ2-7, with 7 bases lining up with TRBD2. Germline-derived CDR1 and CDR2 are SGHNT and YENEEA. CDR3 length: 13 amino acids. Trimming at V came to 4 bases and at J to 5 bases, leaving 5 bases not matched to a gene. The CDR3 here is CASSSGGNDEQYF. DNA of the CDR3: TGTGCCAGCAGCTCGGGGGGTAACGACGAGCAGTACTTC.

CDR3 in amino acids: CASSRGNLRAFF. The CDR3 DNA reads TGCGCCAGCAGCCGGGGAAACCTCCGAGCTTTCTTT. The V and J genes are TRBV4-1 and TRBJ1-1; D gene uncertain. The V end lost 4 bases, the J end lost 10 bases, and 13 bases lay between the germline ends. Germline lookup yields CDR1 MGHRA and CDR2 YSYEKL. The CDR3 extends over 12 amino acids.

The CDR3 sequence is CASSQVSIGGNNEKLFF. In DNA form, the CDR3 reads TGTGCCAGCAGCCAAGTTAGCATCGGGGGGAATAATGAAAAACTGTTTTTT. V gene TRBV4-2 combines with J gene TRBJ1-4, with D possibly being TRBD1 (5 bases). The CDR3 spans 17 residues. V gave up 1 base and J gave up 4 bases, with 16 bases separating them. Germline CDR1 and CDR2: LGHNA and YNFKEQ.

The genes are TRBV10-3 and TRBJ1-1, with no clear D. Trimming took off 6 bases at V and 3 bases at J, with 8 bases between the two ends. Per the germline V gene, CDR1 is ENHRY and CDR2 is SYGVKD. The CDR3 is 12 amino acids. DNA of the CDR3: TGTGCCATCAGCCAGGTCGACACTGAAGCTTTCTTT. The encoded protein is CAISQVDTEAFF.

This clone was detected only a few times. V and J are TRBV30 and TRBJ1-5; perhaps TRBD1 as D (6 bases). Germline CDR1 GTSNPN, CDR2 SVGIG (reference sequence). CDR3 length: 14 amino acids. The germline V and J ends were trimmed by 2 bases and 2 bases, with 10 bases remaining between them. The chain's CDR3 is CAWSKPGGNQPQHF. In DNA, the CDR3 is TGTGCCTGGAGTAAGCCAGGGGGCAATCAGCCCCAGCATTTT.

This clone came up once. The chain uses TRBV7-6 and TRBJ2-6; D unclear. The CDR3 is 15 residues long. The V end was cut by 5 bases, the J end by 0 bases, with 8 bases between. The germline CDR1 and CDR2 sequences are SGHVS and FNYEAQ. The CDR3 sequence: CASSPVVSGANVLTF. In nucleotides, the CDR3 is TGTGCCAGCAGCCCCGTGGTCTCTGGGGCCAACGTCCTGACTTTC.

This chain links TRBV6-1 with TRBJ1-1, with unresolved D. This CDR3 has 11 residues. Germline values: CDR1 MNHNS, CDR2 SASEGT. V shed 8 bases and J shed 1 base, with 5 bases lying between them. CDR3 protein: CASRQNTEAFF. CDR3 nucleotide sequence: TGTGCCAGCCGCCAGAACACTGAAGCTTTCTTT.

This chain connects TRBV6-5 to TRBJ1-2; the D is unclear. CDR1 is MNHEY and CDR2 is SVGAGI in the germline V gene. The CDR3 length is 12 residues. Trimming removed 6 bases from V and 8 bases from J, with 13 bases in between. CDR3 region: CASRSALPGYTF. Here the CDR3 DNA reads TGTGCCAGCAGGTCAGCGTTACCCGGCTACACCTTC.

The gene calls are TRBV23-1 and TRBJ2-7, with 7 positions matching TRBD1. TRBV23-1 falls under the ORF class, with uncertain function. The CDR3 is 14 residues long. The trim removed 3 bases at V and 5 bases at J, leaving 7 bases unmatched. The CDR3 is CASSHPWDRHEQYF. The CDR3 DNA follows: TGCGCCAGCAGTCACCCCTGGGACAGACACGAGCAGTACTTC.

The rearrangement uses TRBV9 and TRBJ2-2; the D is unclear. Trimming removed 2 bases at V and 2 bases at J, with 7 bases between. The germline CDR1 and CDR2 sequences are SGDLS and YYNGEE. The CDR3 loop spans 14 amino acids. The CDR3 is CASSVGFNTGELFF. CDR3 DNA sequence: TGTGCCAGCAGCGTCGGCTTCAACACCGGGGAGCTGTTTTTT. The full variable domain, rest sourced from reference TRBV9 and TRBJ2-2, is DSGVTQTPKHLITATGQRVTLRCSPRSGDLSVYWYQQSLDQGLQFLIQYYNGEERAKGNILERFSAQQFPDLHSELNLSSLELGDSALYFCASSVGFNTGELFFGEGSRLTVL.

V is TRBV5-1 and J is TRBJ2-6; TRBD1 matches at 8 bases. J lost 4 bases, V lost 4 bases, and 4 bases had no gene match. The CDR3 loop spans 15 amino acids. Germline lookup yields CDR1 SGHRS and CDR2 YFSETQ. CDR3: CASSRTGHGANVLTF. CDR3 DNA sequence: TGCGCCAGCAGCCGGACAGGGCACGGGGCCAACGTCCTGACTTTC.

This chain links TRBV7-9 with TRBJ2-1, with a possible D match to TRBD2 (6 bases). Deletions cut 1 base from V and 2 bases from J, with 12 bases between. Germline CDR1 SEHNR, CDR2 FQNEAQ (reference sequence). This CDR3 has 16 residues. For the CDR3, the DNA is TGTGCCAGCAGCTTAGATGGGGGGTACACCTACAATGAGCAGTTCTTC. Encoded protein: CASSLDGGYTYNEQFF.

This sequence joins TRBV30 and TRBJ1-3; D unclear. The CDR3 is 16 amino acids. The ends were cut back, 0 bases at V and 7 bases at J, with 19 bases in the middle. Germline V gene lookup returns CDR1 GTSNPN and CDR2 SVGIG (reference sequence). CDR3 loop: CAWSVSSGVRMNTIYF. The CDR3 DNA is TGTGCCTGGAGTGTATCTTCTGGCGTGAGGATGAACACCATATATTTT.

This clone was counted only a few times. The J gene is TRBJ2-7, the V gene TRBV11-2; D gene unclear. The CDR3 contains 11 residues. V lost 4 bases, J lost 7 bases, and 8 bases lay in between. CDR1 is SGHAT, CDR2 FQNNGV, per germline. CDR3 in DNA: TGTGCCAGCAGCTCCAGGTTTGAGCAGTACTTC. Translating it yields CASSSRFEQYF.

V usage is TRBV29-1 and J usage is TRBJ1-2; D perhaps matches TRBD1 (6 bases). Germline CDR1 reads SQVTM; CDR2 reads ANQGSEA. This CDR3 spans 14 amino acids. Trimming cost V 0 bases and J 7 bases, with 15 bases left between them. The CDR3 bases are TGCAGCGTTGAAGATTCCCGCGTCAGGGGTGGCTACACCTTC. It yields the protein CSVEDSRVRGGYTF.

This chain uses TRBV25-1 with TRBJ2-5; D not resolved. The V and J ends lost 4 bases and 10 bases respectively, with 22 bases between them. The CDR3 loop spans 15 amino acids. Germline-derived CDR1 and CDR2 are MGHDK and SYGVNS. CDR3 in amino acids: CASSGSGQASEDQYF. The DNA of the CDR3 is TGTGCCAGCAGTGGGTCCGGGCAGGCGAGCGAGGACCAGTACTTC.

This clone was seen only a few times. The chain links TRBV4-1 to TRBJ1-5, with a tentative D call TRBD1 (6 bases). The CDR3 loop spans 13 amino acids. The V end was cut by 4 bases, the J end by 6 bases, with 10 bases between. The germline V gene has CDR1 MGHRA and CDR2 YSYEKL. The chain's CDR3 is CASSLGGGQPQHF. CDR3 DNA sequence: TGCGCCAGCAGCCTAGGAGGGGGTCAGCCCCAGCATTTT.